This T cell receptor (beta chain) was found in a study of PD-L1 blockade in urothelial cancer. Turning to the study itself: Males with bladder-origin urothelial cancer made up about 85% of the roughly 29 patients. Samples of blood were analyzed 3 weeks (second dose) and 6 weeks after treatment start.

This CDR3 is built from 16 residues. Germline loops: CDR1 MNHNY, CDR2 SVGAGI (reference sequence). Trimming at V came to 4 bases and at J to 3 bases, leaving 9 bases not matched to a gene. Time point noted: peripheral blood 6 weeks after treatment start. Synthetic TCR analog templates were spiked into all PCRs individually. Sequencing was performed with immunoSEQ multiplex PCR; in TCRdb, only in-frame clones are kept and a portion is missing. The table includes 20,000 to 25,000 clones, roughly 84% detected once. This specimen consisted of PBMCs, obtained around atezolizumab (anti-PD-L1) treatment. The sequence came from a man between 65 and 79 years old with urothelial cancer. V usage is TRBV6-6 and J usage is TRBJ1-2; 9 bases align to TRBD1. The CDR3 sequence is CASSFTGQGHDYGYTF. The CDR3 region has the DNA TGTGCCAGCAGTTTCACAGGACAGGGGCATGACTATGGCTACACCTTC.